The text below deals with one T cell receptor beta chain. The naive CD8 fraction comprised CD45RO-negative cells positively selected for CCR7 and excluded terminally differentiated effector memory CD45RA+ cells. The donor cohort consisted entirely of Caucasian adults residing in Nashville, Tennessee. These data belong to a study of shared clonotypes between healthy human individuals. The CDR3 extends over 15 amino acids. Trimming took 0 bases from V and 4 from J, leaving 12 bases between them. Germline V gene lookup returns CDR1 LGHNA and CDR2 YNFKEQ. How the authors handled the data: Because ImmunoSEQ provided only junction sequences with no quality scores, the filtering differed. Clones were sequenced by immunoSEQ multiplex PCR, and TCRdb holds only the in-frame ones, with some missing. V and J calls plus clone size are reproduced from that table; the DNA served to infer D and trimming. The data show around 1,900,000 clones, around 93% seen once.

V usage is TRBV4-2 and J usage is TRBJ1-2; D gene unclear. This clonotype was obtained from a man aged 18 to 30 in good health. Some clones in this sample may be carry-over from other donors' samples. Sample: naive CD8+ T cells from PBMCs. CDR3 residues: CASSQERAGVYGYTF. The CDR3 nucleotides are TGTGCCAGCAGCCAAGAGCGGGCCGGCGTCTATGGCTACACCTTC.